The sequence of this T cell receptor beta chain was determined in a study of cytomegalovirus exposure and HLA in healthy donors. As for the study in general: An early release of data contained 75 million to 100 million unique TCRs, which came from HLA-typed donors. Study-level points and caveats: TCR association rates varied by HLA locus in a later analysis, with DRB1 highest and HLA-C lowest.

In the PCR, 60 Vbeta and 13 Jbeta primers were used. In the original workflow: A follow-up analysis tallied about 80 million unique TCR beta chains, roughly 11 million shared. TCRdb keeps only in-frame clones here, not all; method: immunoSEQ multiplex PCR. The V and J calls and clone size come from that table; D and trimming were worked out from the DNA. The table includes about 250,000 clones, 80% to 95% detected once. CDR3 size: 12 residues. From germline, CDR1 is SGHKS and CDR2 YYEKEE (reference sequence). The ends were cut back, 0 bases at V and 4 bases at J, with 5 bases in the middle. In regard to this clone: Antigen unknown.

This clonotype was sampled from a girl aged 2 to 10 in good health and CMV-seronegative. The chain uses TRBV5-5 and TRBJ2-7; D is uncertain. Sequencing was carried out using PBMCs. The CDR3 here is CASSLVNYEQYF. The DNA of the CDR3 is TGTGCCAGCAGCTTGGTCAATTACGAGCAGTACTTC.